Each of the 10 T cell receptor beta chains below was sequenced from the same sample in a study of blood T cells in healthy people across ages. PCR was performed a second time for about 6 to 11 cycles using a sample-barcoded 5' primer and a J-beta primer mix. TCRdb itself ran the 5' RACE reads through MiXCR, one entry per CDR3 protein. The data show 800,000 to 950,000 distinct CDR3 sequences, under 40% seen once. The source material was blood. The receptors come from a young man in good health.

This rearrangement joins TRBV20-1 to TRBJ2-7; weak D call: TRBD1 (6 bases). The CDR3 consists of 13 residues. Germline V gene data show CDR1 as DFQATT and CDR2 as SNEGSKA (reference sequence). Trimming removed 5 bases from V and 0 bases from J, with 11 bases in between. The CDR3 region is CSAGTPGSYEQYF. The CDR3 bases are TGCAGTGCTGGGACACCGGGCTCCTACGAGCAGTACTTC.

The chain is built from TRBV11-2 and TRBJ2-1; possibly TRBD1 or TRBD2 for D (5 bases each). The germline gives CDR1 SGHAT, CDR2 FQNNGV. The CDR3 spans 14 residues. The V end lost 3 bases, the J end lost 10 bases, and 16 bases lay between the germline ends. CDR3 DNA: TGTGCCAGCAGCTTGTCGAGAACCGGGGCAGAGCAGTTCTTC. This translates into CASSLSRTGAEQFF.

Regarding this clonotype: One end of the junction fails to match germline, which may point to a read error. The chain has TRBV5-5 and TRBJ2-1; D is possibly TRBD2 (6 bases). The CDR3 has 15 residues. Germline loops: CDR1 SGHKS, CDR2 YYEKEE (reference sequence). The DNA for the CDR3 is TGTGCCGGCAGCGGCCCCTTCGCGGGGCCCAATGAGCAGTTCTTC. Residues: CAGSGPFAGPNEQFF.

The CDR3 DNA reads as TGTGCCAGCAGCCAAGAGGGCAAGCGGGCCACAGATACGCAGTATTTT. It translates to CASSQEGKRATDTQYF. The chain joins TRBV4-2 to TRBJ2-3; weak D call: TRBD2 (6 bases). The CDR3 totals 16 residues. Trimming removed 0 bases from V and 2 bases from J, with 12 bases in between. From germline, CDR1 is LGHNA and CDR2 YNFKEQ.

In this sample, this clonotype turned up once. The chain links TRBV29-1 to TRBJ1-3; D is perhaps TRBD1 (5 bases). The germline V gene has CDR1 SQVTM and CDR2 ANQGSEA. The CDR3 has 14 amino acids. Trimming shortened V by 2 bases and J by 4 bases, and 12 bases separated the two germline ends. CDR3 DNA: TGCAGCGTTGAAAAACCCGGGGACGGAAACACCATATATTTT. This codes for CSVEKPGDGNTIYF.

CDR3 residues: CATSTGTAAEKLFF. The CDR3, as DNA: TGTGCCACCAGCACCGGGACAGCAGCTGAAAAACTGTTTTTT. The J gene is TRBJ1-4, the V gene TRBV15; 7 positions agree with TRBD1. Per germline, CDR1 LNHNV and CDR2 YYDKDF (reference sequence). The CDR3 is made up of 14 amino acids. V was pared by 4 bases and J by 7 bases, with 6 bases of the junction left unmatched.

This sequence joins TRBV9 and TRBJ2-5, with 14 bases lining up with TRBD2. CDR3 length equals 18 residues. Germline CDR1 and CDR2: SGDLS and YYNGEE. J lost 0 bases, V lost 3 bases, and 7 bases had no gene match. CDR3 amino acids: CASSEGLAGAAYQETQYF. The CDR3 DNA sequence: TGTGCCAGCAGCGAGGGACTAGCGGGGGCCGCTTACCAAGAGACCCAGTACTTC. The full variable domain, its missing parts supplied by reference TRBV9 and TRBJ2-5, is DSGVTQTPKHLITATGQRVTLRCSPRSGDLSVYWYQQSLDQGLQFLIQYYNGEERAKGNILERFSAQQFPDLHSELNLSSLELGDSALYFCASSEGLAGAAYQETQYFGPGTRLLVL.

There are a few counts of this clonotype. This rearrangement joins TRBV20-1 to TRBJ2-1; 10 bases align to TRBD1. This CDR3 comprises 12 residues. Germline V lookup: CDR1 DFQATT, CDR2 SNEGSKA (reference sequence). V lost 3 bases and J lost 8; bases outside the gene matches: 1. CDR3 region: CSARGQGYEQFF. DNA for the CDR3: TGCAGTGCTAGGGGACAGGGGTATGAGCAGTTCTTC.

This clonotype appeared a few times. The chain employs TRBV5-4 and TRBJ2-6; TRBD1 is a possible D gene (7 bases). V was clipped by 0 bases and J by 0 bases, with 19 bases between them. CDR3 length: 20 residues. From germline, CDR1 is SGHNT and CDR2 YYREEE (reference sequence). The CDR3 region is CASSLGQGGTVYSGANVLTF. CDR3 nucleotide sequence: TGTGCCAGCAGCTTGGGACAGGGAGGAACCGTATACTCTGGGGCCAACGTCCTGACTTTC.

The V call is TRBV27, the J call TRBJ1-1; unclear D gene. Germline V lookup: CDR1 MNHEY, CDR2 SMNVEV (reference sequence). This CDR3 is built from 13 residues. With 7 bases removed from V and 4 bases from J, the gap between germline ends came to 13 bases. The CDR3 here is CASTGRIGTEAFF. The CDR3 nucleotides read TGTGCCAGCACAGGAAGAATTGGCACTGAAGCTTTCTTT.